Sequencing of this TCR beta chain was carried out in a study of blood T cell repertoires in COVID-19. Across the study: The origin of the acute and convalescent COVID-19 samples was the United States, Italy and Spain.

In Seattle, patients joined the study during active infection and were tracked longitudinally. As handled by the study authors: Nucleated cell counts were estimated from reference gene primer amplification. Sequenced by immunoSEQ multiplex PCR; TCRdb stores in-frame clones only, minus some. That table furnishes V, J and clone size, whereas the DNA furnished D and trimming. The sample has about 140,000 clones, about nine tenths seen once. CDR1 and CDR2 (germline): SNHLY, FYNNEI. This CDR3 has 16 amino acids. V was clipped by 1 base and J by 2 bases, with 14 bases between them. The TCR was taken from a human donor with COVID-19, enrolled during active disease. The donor label of this sample is uncertain. The sequencing input was peripheral blood. The chain couples TRBV2 to TRBJ1-2, with TRBD1 as a possible D gene (5 bases). The CDR3, as DNA: TGTGCCAGCAGTGAAGGGGGCTGGTTTTCGAACTATGGCTACACCTTC. The encoded protein is CASSEGGWFSNYGYTF.